This TCR beta chain stems from a study of blood T cell repertoires in COVID-19. Study summary: Sources were T cells, B-cell-depleted T cells, or PBMCs; the material itself was cDNA or gDNA.

Enrolled during active infection, Seattle patients were then followed longitudinally. This CDR3 region has 15 residues. Germline V gene sequence: CDR1 LNHDA, CDR2 SQIVND (reference sequence). Trimming cost V 5 bases and J 5 bases; bases outside gene matches: 9. Some clones are missing from TCRdb's copy, which holds only in-frame ones; the method was immunoSEQ multiplex PCR. The table includes some 140,000 clones, approximately 80% detected once. The chain recombines TRBV19 with TRBJ1-1, with 9 bases fitting TRBD1. The origin of this receptor is a woman aged 60 to 75 with COVID-19, enrolled during active disease. The sample comprised peripheral blood. The DNA of the CDR3 is TGTGCCAGTAGTGCTCACAGGGGGCGGGGGACTGAAGCTTTCTTT. Its protein is CASSAHRGRGTEAFF.